This T cell receptor (beta chain) derives from a study of Ad26.COV2.S vaccination and SARS-CoV-2 variants. Regarding the study as a whole: Comparability of non-spike TCR breadth was observed across vaccine and placebo recipients.

Profiling relied on immunoSEQ multiplex PCR, and the TCRdb table lists in-frame clones only, not all of them. The table includes hundreds of thousands of clones, roughly 90% detected once. Concerning this clone: Its antigen is undetermined.

Germline values: CDR1 SGHAT, CDR2 FQNNGV. The CDR3 is 12 amino acids. Trimming cost V 0 bases and J 5 bases, with 3 bases left between them. Stated treatment: 15 to 20 received Ad26.COV2.S at low or high dose, single or two shots; 5 received placebo; per-sample allocation not given. Collection of the samples took place on day 63 after the first injection of vaccine or placebo. The vaccine antigen was prefusion-stabilized Wuhan SARS-CoV-2 spike. This sample comprised peripheral blood, obtained in a trial of Ad26.COV2.S vaccine versus placebo. The origin of this receptor is a person aged 18-65 years who received the Ad26.COV2.S COVID-19 vaccine or a placebo. The chain uses TRBV11-2 and TRBJ2-3; D uncertain. The CDR3 region is CASSLERDTQYF. In DNA, the CDR3 is TGTGCCAGCAGCTTAGAGAGAGATACGCAGTATTTT.